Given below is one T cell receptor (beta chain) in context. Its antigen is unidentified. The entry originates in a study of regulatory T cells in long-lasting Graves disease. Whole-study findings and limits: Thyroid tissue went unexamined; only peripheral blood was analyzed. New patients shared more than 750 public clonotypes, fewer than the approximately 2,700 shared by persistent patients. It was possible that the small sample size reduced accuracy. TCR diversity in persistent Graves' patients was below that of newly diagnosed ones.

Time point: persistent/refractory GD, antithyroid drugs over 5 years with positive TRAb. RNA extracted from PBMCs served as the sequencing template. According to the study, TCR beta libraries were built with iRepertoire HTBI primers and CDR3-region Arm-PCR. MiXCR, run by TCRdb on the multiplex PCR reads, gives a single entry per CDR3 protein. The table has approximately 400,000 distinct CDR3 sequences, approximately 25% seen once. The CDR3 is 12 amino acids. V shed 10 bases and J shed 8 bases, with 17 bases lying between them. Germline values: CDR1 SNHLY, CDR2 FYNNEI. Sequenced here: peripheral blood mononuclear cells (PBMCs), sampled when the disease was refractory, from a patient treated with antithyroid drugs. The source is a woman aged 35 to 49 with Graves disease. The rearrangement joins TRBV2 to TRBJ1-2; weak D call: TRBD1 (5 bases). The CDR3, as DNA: TGTGCCATCCTGGGCGGGGACTTCGGCTACACCTTC. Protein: CAILGGDFGYTF. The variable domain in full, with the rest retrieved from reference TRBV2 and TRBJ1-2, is EPEVTQTPSHQVTQMGQEVILRCVPISNHLYFYWYRQILGQKVEFLVSFYNNEISEKSEIFDDQFSVERPDGSNFTLKIRSTKLEDSAMYFCAILGGDFGYTFGSGTRLTVV.